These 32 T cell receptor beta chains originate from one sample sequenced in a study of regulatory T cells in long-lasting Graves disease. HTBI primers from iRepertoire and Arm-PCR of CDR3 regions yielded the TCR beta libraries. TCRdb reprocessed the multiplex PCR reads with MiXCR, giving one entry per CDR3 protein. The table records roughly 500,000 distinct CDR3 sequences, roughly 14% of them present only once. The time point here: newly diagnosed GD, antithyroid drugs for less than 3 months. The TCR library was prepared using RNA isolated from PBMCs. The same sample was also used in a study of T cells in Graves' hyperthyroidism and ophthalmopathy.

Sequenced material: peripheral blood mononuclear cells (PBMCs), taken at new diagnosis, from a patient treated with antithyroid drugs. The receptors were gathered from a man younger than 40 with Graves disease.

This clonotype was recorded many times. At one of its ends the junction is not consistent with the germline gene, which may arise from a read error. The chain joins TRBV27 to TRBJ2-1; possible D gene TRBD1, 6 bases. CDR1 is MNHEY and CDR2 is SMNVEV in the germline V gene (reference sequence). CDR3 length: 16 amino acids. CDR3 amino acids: CASSFRGGITINGQFF. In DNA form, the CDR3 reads TGTGCCAGCAGTTTTAGAGGGGGAATTACAATAAATGGGCAGTTCTTC.

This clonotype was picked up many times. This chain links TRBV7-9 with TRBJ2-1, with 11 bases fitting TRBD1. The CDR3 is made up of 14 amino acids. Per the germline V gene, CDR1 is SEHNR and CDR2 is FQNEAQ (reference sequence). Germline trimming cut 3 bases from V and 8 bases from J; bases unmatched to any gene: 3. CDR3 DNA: TGTGCCAGCAGCTTCGGACAGGGGGCCGATGAGCAGTTCTTC. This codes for CASSFGQGADEQFF.

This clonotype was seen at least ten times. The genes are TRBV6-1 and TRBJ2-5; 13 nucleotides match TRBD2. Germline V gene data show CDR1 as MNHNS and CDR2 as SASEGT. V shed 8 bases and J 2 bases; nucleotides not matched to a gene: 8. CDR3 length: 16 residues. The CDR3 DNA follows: TGTGCCAGCCACCAAGCGGGACTAGCGGGACAAGAGACCCAGTACTTC. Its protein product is CASHQAGLAGQETQYF.

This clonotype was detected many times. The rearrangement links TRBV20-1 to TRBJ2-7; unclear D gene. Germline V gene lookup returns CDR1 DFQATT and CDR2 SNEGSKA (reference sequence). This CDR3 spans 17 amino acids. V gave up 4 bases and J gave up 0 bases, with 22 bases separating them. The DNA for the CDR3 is TGCAGTGCTATGTCCGGTGATGCGGAAAGAAGCTCCTACGAGCAGTACTTC. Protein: CSAMSGDAERSSYEQYF.

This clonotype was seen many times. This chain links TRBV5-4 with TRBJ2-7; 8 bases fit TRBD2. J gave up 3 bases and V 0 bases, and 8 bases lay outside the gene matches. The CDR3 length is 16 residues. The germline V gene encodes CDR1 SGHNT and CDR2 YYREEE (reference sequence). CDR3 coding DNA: TGTGCCAGCAGCTTGGGCGGGGGGACTGAACTCTACGAGCAGTACTTC. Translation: CASSLGGGTELYEQYF.

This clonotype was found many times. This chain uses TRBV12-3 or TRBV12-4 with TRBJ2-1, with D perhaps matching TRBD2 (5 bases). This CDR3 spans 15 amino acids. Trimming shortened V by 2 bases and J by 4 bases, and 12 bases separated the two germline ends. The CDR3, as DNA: TGTGCCAGCAGTTTACTAGCAACCATTTACAATGAGCAGTTCTTC. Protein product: CASSLLATIYNEQFF.

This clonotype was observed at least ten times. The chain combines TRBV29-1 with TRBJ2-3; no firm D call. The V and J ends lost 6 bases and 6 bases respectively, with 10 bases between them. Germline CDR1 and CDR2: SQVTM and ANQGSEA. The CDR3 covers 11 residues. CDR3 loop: CSVAIGDTQYF. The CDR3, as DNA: TGCAGCGTCGCAATAGGGGATACGCAGTATTTT.

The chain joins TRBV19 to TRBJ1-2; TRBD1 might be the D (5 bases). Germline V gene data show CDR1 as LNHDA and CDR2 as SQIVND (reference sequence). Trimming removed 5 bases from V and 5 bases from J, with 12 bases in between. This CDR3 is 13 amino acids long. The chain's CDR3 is CASSEGADYGYTF. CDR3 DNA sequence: TGTGCCAGTAGTGAAGGGGCTGATTATGGCTACACCTTC.

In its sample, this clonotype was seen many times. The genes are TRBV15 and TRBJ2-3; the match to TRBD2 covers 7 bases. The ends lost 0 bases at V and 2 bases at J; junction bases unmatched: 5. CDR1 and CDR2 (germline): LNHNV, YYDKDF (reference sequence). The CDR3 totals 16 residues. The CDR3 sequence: CATSRDKGTTTDTQYF. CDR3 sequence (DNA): TGTGCCACCAGCAGAGATAAAGGGACTACCACAGATACGCAGTATTTT.

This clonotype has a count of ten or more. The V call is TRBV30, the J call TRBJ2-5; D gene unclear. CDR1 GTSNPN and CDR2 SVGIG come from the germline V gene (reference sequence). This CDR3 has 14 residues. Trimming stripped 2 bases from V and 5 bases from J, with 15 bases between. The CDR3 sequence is CAWSFSRLEETQYF. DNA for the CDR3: TGTGCCTGGAGTTTTAGTCGCCTAGAGGAGACCCAGTACTTC. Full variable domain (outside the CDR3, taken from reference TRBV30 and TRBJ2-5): SQTIHQWPATLVQPVGSPLSLECTVEGTSNPNLYWYRQAAGRGLQLLFYSVGIGQISSEVPQNLSASRPQDRQFILSSKKLLLSDSGFYLCAWSFSRLEETQYFGPGTRLLVL.

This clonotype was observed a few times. This CDR3 reads CASSQVRTGPEAFF. DNA of the CDR3: TGTGCCAGCAGCCAAGTCAGGACAGGGCCTGAAGCTTTCTTT. The chain carries TRBV3-1 and TRBJ1-1, with 8 nucleotides matching TRBD1. V lost 1 base and J lost 6; bases outside the gene matches: 4. This CDR3 region has 14 residues. Germline CDR1 is LGHDT and CDR2 is YNNKEL (reference sequence).

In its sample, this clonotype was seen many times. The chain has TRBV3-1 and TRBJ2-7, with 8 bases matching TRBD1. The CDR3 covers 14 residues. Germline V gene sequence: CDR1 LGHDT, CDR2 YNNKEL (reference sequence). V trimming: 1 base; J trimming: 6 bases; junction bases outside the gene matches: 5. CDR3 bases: TGTGCCAGCAGCCAAGGCAGGGGGCCGCGCGAGCAGTACTTC. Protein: CASSQGRGPREQYF.

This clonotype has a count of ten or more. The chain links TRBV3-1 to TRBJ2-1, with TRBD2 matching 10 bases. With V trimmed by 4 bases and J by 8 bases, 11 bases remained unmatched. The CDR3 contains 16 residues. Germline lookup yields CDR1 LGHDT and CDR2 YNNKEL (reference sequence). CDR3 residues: CASSLPGTSVGDEQFF. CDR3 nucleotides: TGTGCCAGCAGCCTCCCCGGGACTAGCGTAGGGGATGAGCAGTTCTTC.

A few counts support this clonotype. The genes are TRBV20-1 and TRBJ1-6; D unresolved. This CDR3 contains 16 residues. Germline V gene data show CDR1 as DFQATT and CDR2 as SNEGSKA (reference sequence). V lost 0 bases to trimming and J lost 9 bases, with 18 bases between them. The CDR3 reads CSAREEVAIFRSPLHF. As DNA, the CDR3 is TGCAGTGCTAGAGAAGAGGTGGCGATCTTCCGTTCACCCCTCCACTTT.

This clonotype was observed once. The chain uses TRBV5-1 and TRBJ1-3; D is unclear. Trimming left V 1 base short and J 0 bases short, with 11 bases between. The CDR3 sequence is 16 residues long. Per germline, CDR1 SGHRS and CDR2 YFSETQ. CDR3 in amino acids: CASSLNRRISGNTIYF. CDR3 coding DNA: TGCGCCAGCAGCTTGAACAGACGGATCTCTGGAAACACCATATATTTT.

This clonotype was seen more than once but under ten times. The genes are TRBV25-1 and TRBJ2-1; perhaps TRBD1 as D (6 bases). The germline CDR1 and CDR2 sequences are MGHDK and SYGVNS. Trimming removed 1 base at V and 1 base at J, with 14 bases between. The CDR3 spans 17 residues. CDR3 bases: TGTGCCAGCAGTGAATCACAGGGCTTAGGATCCTACAATGAGCAGTTCTTC. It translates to CASSESQGLGSYNEQFF.

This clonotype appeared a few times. CDR3 in DNA: TGTGCCAGTATAGGAGGGACAGGGGGGAATGAGCAGTTCTTC. Amino acids: CASIGGTGGNEQFF. The rearrangement uses TRBV19 and TRBJ2-1, with TRBD1 identical over 11 bases. CDR3 length equals 14 residues. J gave up 7 bases and V 7 bases, and 6 bases lay outside the gene matches. Germline-derived CDR1 and CDR2 are LNHDA and SQIVND (reference sequence).

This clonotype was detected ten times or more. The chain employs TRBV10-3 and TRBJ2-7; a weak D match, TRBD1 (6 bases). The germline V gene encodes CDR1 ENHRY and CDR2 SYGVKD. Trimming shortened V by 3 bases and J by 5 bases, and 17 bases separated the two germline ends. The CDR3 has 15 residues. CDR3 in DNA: TGTGCCATCAGTGACGGACAGACCTTCGAGGACGAGCAGTACTTC. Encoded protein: CAISDGQTFEDEQYF.

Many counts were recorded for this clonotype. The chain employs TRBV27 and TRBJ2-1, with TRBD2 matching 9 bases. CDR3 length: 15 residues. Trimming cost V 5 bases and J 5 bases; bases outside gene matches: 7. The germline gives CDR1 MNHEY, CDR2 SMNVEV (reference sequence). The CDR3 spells CASSLLAGVNNEQFF. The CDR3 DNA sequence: TGTGCCAGCAGTCTTTTAGCGGGAGTAAACAATGAGCAGTTCTTC.

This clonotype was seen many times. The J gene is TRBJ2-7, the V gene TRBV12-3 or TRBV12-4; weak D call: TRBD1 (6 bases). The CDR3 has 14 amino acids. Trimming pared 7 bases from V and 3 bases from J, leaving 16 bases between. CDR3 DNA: TGTGCCAGCACCCAGGGGAAGGGAATCTACGAGCAGTACTTC. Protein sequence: CASTQGKGIYEQYF.

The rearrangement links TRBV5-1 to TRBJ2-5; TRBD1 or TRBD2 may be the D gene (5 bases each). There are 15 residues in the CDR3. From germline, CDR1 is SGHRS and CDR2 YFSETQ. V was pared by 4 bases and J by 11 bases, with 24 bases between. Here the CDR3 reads CASSLEGMGPYKQYF. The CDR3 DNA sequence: TGCGCCAGCAGCCTCGAGGGGATGGGACCGTACAAGCAGTACTTC.

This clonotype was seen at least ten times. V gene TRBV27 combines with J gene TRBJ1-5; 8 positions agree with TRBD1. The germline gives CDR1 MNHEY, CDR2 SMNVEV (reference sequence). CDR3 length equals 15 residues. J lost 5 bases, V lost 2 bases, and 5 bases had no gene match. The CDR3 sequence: CASSLLPQGDQPQHF. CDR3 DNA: TGTGCCAGCAGTTTACTCCCACAGGGGGATCAGCCCCAGCATTTT.

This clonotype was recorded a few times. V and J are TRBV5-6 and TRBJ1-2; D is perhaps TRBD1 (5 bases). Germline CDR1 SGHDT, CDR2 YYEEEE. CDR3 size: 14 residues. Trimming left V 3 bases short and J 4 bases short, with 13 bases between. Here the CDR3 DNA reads TGTGCCAGCAGCTGGCGAGGGGCCGGCTATGGCTACACCTTC. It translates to CASSWRGAGYGYTF. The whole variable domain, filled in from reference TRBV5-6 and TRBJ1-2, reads DAGVTQSPTHLIKTRGQQVTLRCSPKSGHDTVSWYQQALGQGPQFIFQYYEEEERQRGNFPDRFSGHQFPNYSSELNVNALLLGDSALYLCASSWRGAGYGYTFGSGTRLTVV.

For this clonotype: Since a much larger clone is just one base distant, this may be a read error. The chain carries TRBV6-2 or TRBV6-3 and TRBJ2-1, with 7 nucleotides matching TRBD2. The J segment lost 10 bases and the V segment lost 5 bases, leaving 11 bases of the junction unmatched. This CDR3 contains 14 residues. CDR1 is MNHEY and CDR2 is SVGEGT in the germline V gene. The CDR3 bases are TGTGCCAGCAGTAAGAGAGCGGGATCGTACGAGCAGTTCTTC. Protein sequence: CASSKRAGSYEQFF.

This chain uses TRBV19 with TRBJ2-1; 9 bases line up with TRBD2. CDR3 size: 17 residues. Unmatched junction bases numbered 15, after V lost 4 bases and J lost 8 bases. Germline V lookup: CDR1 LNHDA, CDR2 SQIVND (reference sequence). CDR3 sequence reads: CASSTIGASGNGYEQFF. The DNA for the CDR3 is TGTGCCAGTAGTACTATCGGAGCTAGCGGGAATGGTTATGAGCAGTTCTTC. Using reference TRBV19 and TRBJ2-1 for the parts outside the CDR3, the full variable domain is DGGITQSPKYLFRKEGQNVTLSCEQNLNHDAMYWYRQDPGQGLRLIYYSQIVNDFQKGDIAEGYSVSREKKESFPLTVTSAQKNPTAFYLCASSTIGASGNGYEQFFGPGTRLTVL.

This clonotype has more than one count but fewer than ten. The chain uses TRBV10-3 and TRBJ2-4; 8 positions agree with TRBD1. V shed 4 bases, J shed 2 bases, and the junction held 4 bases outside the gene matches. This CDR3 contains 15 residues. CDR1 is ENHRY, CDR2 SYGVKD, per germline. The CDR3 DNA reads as TGTGCCATCAGTGGGACAGGGATGACCAAAAACATTCAGTACTTC. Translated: CAISGTGMTKNIQYF.

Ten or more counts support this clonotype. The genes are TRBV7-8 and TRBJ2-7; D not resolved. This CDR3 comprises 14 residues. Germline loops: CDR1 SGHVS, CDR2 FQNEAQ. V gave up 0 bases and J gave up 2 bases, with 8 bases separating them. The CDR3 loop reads CASSLAVRTYEQYF. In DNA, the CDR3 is TGTGCCAGCAGCTTAGCAGTCAGAACCTACGAGCAGTACTTC.

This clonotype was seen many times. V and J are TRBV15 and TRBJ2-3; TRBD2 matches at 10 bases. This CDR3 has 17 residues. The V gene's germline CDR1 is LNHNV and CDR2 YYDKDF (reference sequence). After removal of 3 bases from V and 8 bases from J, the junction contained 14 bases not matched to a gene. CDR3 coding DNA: TGTGCCACCAGCAGGGGGGTATCGCTAGCGGGAGTAGGTACGCAGTATTTT. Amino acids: CATSRGVSLAGVGTQYF.

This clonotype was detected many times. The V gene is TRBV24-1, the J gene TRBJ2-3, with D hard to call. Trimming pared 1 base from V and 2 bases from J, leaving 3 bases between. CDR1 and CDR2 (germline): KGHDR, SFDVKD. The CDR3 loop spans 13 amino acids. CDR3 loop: CATSDFFTDTQYF. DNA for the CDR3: TGTGCCACCAGTGATTTCTTCACAGATACGCAGTATTTT.

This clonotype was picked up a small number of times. The CDR3 nucleotides are TGTGCCAGCAGCCCCGAGCTGTTTGGGAACACAGATACGCAGTATTTT. Its translation is CASSPELFGNTDTQYF. This chain connects TRBV3-1 to TRBJ2-3; D is ambiguous. Trimming left V 4 bases short and J 2 bases short, with 16 bases between. Germline V CDR1 and CDR2: LGHDT, YNNKEL (reference sequence). CDR3 size: 16 residues.

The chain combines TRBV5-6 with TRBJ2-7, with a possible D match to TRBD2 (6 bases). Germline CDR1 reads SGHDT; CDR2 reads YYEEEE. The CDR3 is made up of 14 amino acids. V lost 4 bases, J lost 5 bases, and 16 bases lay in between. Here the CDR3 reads CASSDSLAPNEQYF. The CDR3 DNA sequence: TGTGCCAGCAGCGATTCACTAGCTCCCAACGAGCAGTACTTC. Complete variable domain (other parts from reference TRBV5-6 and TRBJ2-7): DAGVTQSPTHLIKTRGQQVTLRCSPKSGHDTVSWYQQALGQGPQFIFQYYEEEERQRGNFPDRFSGHQFPNYSSELNVNALLLGDSALYLCASSDSLAPNEQYFGPGTRLTVT.

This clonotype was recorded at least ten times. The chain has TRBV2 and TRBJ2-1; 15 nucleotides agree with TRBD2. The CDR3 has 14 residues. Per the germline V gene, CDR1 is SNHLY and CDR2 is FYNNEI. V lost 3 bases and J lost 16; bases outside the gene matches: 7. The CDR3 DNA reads TGTGCCAGCAGTGACGAGGGGACTAGCGGGAGGAAATTCTTC. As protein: CASSDEGTSGRKFF.